The sequence of this TCR beta chain was determined in a study of T-cell reconstitution after alpha-beta-depleted transplantation in children. Unique molecular identifiers were used to barcode this TCRbeta library. Via MiXCR, TCRdb re-called the PCR reads, giving one row per CDR3 protein. The table has approximately 200,000 distinct CDR3 sequences, about 6% seen once. V was cut by 1 base and J by 2 bases, with 12 bases left in between. Germline V CDR1 and CDR2: LNHNV, YYDKDF (reference sequence). The CDR3 is made up of 16 amino acids. This clonotype was seen many times. V is TRBV15 and J is TRBJ2-1; no reliable D call. This receptor was obtained from a girl in the first two years of life with combined immunodeficiency, due to receive a stem cell transplant. The source material was PBMCs, sampled before TCRalphabeta/CD19-depleted stem cell transplant. CDR3 bases: TGTGCCACCAGCAGAGTCCTAGACGGACCCTACAATGAGCAGTTCTTC. Amino acids: CATSRVLDGPYNEQFF.